These 22 T cell receptor beta chains were sequenced from one sample in a study of T cells in Graves' hyperthyroidism and ophthalmopathy. Amplification targeted TCR beta CDR3 regions from RNA transcripts. The HTBI primer set was used in a first-round RT-PCR of the TCR CDR3. TCRdb independently ran MiXCR on the multiplex PCR reads; one entry per CDR3 protein. The data contain 350,000 or so distinct CDR3 sequences, approximately 17% of them singletons. The sample consisted of blood. The receptors here all came from a woman aged 25 to 39 with Graves' hyperthyroidism that later progressed to Graves' ophthalmopathy.

Only a few counts were recorded for this clonotype. V is TRBV4-2 and J is TRBJ2-3; 7 bases map to TRBD2. V was clipped by 3 bases and J by 4 bases; unmatched bases: 10. The CDR3 has 16 amino acids. Looked up from germline, CDR1 is LGHNA and CDR2 is YNFKEQ. CDR3 coding DNA: TGTGCCAGCAGCCAGAGGCGTGGGGGGGGGGCAGATACGCAGTATTTT. Its translation: CASSQRRGGGADTQYF.

The gene calls are TRBV19 and TRBJ2-2, with D hard to call. Trimming took off 6 bases at V and 6 bases at J, with 17 bases between the two ends. This CDR3 is 15 amino acids long. Germline loops: CDR1 LNHDA, CDR2 SQIVND (reference sequence). The DNA for the CDR3 is TGTGCCAGTAGGGCCACGCGGTGGGATGCCGGGGAGCTGTTTTTT. Its protein product is CASRATRWDAGELFF.

This clonotype was seen at least ten times. The rearrangement links TRBV24-1 to TRBJ2-1; 9 bases are a match to TRBD1. Unmatched junction bases numbered 7, after V lost 4 bases and J lost 4 bases. Germline CDR1 reads KGHDR; CDR2 reads SFDVKD. The CDR3 extends over 16 amino acids. CDR3 nucleotide sequence: TGTGCCACCAGTGAGAACCGGGACAGGGCTTACAATGAGCAGTTCTTC. Translating gives CATSENRDRAYNEQFF.

This rearrangement joins TRBV6-4 to TRBJ2-7; TRBD1 matches 9 bases. V lost 7 bases, J lost 3 bases, and 7 bases stayed unmatched. The CDR3 is 14 residues long. Germline CDR1 and CDR2: MRHNA and SNTAGT. The DNA of the CDR3 is TGTGCCAGCACCCAGGACAGGGGAGGCTACGAGCAGTACTTC. It specifies CASTQDRGGYEQYF.

This clonotype was counted a few times. The rearrangement uses TRBV7-8 and TRBJ2-1, with 7 nucleotides matching TRBD1. The CDR3 length is 16 residues. Germline trimming cut 5 bases from V and 0 bases from J; bases unmatched to any gene: 7. The V gene's germline CDR1 is SGHVS and CDR2 FQNEAQ. The CDR3 region has the DNA TGTGCCAGCAGCGTCGCAGGGGGTAGCTCCTACAATGAGCAGTTCTTC. Protein: CASSVAGGSSYNEQFF.

The chain has TRBV6-7 and TRBJ1-5, with 7 bases lining up with TRBD1. TRBV6-7 is placed among ORFs of uncertain function. The CDR3 runs to 16 residues. J gave up 6 bases and V 4 bases, and 12 bases lay outside the gene matches. The CDR3 protein is CASSSLQGRGGQPQHF. The CDR3 DNA reads as TGTGCCAGCAGTTCCCTACAGGGGCGGGGGGGTCAGCCCCAGCATTTT.

This clonotype was observed many times. The V and J genes are TRBV6-1 and TRBJ2-7, with TRBD1 identical over 9 bases. The V segment lost 7 bases and the J segment 5 bases; nucleotides outside the gene matches: 9. This CDR3 contains 14 residues. Germline V lookup: CDR1 MNHNS, CDR2 SASEGT. CDR3 in amino acids: CASTRDRDANEQYF. The DNA for the CDR3 is TGTGCCAGCACTAGGGACAGGGATGCAAACGAGCAGTACTTC.

This clonotype was observed at least ten times. The CDR3 DNA sequence: TGTGCCAGCAGTTTATGGAGGGAGCGGGGTGAGACCCAGTACTTC. Its protein is CASSLWRERGETQYF. This sequence joins TRBV6-1 and TRBJ2-5, with 7 bases fitting TRBD2. With 5 bases clipped from V and 5 bases from J, the junction kept 11 bases outside the gene matches. The CDR3 length is 15 residues. Germline CDR1 reads MNHNS; CDR2 reads SASEGT.

A note on this clonotype: A read error may account for a junction end that differs from germline. This chain uses TRBV2 with TRBJ1-5; possibly TRBD1 for D (5 bases). The V gene's germline CDR1 is SNHLY and CDR2 FYNNEI. The CDR3 sequence is 12 residues long. In DNA form, the CDR3 reads TGTACCAGCGGCCGGGGGAATCAGCCCCAGCATTTT. It is translated as CTSGRGNQPQHF.

This rearrangement joins TRBV6-2 or TRBV6-3 to TRBJ1-4; TRBD1 aligns across 10 bases. The CDR3 length is 15 residues. From germline, CDR1 is MNHEY and CDR2 SVGEGT. V shed 8 bases, J shed 7 bases, and the junction held 10 bases outside the gene matches. The CDR3 is CASGPEGQGIEKLFF. DNA of the CDR3: TGTGCCAGCGGGCCCGAGGGACAGGGGATTGAAAAACTGTTTTTT.

This clonotype was seen repeatedly, ten times or more. This sequence joins TRBV11-3 and TRBJ2-2; D gene unclear. The germline V and J ends were trimmed by 0 bases and 6 bases, with 17 bases remaining between them. Germline CDR1 and CDR2: SGHNT and YENEEA. This CDR3 is built from 17 residues. The CDR3 is CASSLESVGTSAGELFF. In nucleotides, the CDR3 is TGTGCCAGCAGCTTAGAGTCCGTGGGTACCTCGGCCGGGGAGCTGTTTTTT.

In this sample, this clonotype turned up many times. The genes are TRBV12-3 or TRBV12-4 and TRBJ1-1, with D tentatively TRBD1 (5 bases). Trimming removed 3 bases from V and 8 bases from J, with 10 bases in between. The CDR3 sequence is 12 residues long. For the CDR3, the DNA is TGTGCCAGCAGTTTTACAGGTCCGGAAGCTTTCTTT. Its translation: CASSFTGPEAFF.

A few counts support this clonotype. The chain joins TRBV19 to TRBJ1-1; a possible D gene is TRBD1 (6 bases). Deletions cut 7 bases from V and 1 base from J, with 16 bases between. Germline CDR1 is LNHDA and CDR2 is SQIVND (reference sequence). This CDR3 is 15 amino acids long. CDR3 region: CASIPGDTTNTEAFF. CDR3 nucleotides: TGTGCCAGTATCCCCGGGGACACTACGAACACTGAAGCTTTCTTT. The full variable domain, with the rest looked up from reference TRBV19 and TRBJ1-1, is DGGITQSPKYLFRKEGQNVTLSCEQNLNHDAMYWYRQDPGQGLRLIYYSQIVNDFQKGDIAEGYSVSREKKESFPLTVTSAQKNPTAFYLCASIPGDTTNTEAFFGQGTRLTVV.

This clonotype came up many times. The rearrangement joins TRBV2 to TRBJ1-5, with 8 bases fitting TRBD1. The V gene end was trimmed by 7 bases and the J gene end by 3 bases; junction bases not matched to a gene: 8. Germline values: CDR1 SNHLY, CDR2 FYNNEI. This CDR3 is 15 amino acids long. In DNA form, the CDR3 reads TGTGCCAGCAAGGAACAGGGGGAGACCAATCAGCCCCAGCATTTT. Its translation is CASKEQGETNQPQHF.

Ten or more counts support this clonotype. The chain carries TRBV25-1 and TRBJ2-7; D unclear. CDR3 length: 13 amino acids. Per the germline V gene, CDR1 is MGHDK and CDR2 is SYGVNS. V lost 6 bases and J 1 base, leaving 10 bases between the germline ends. CDR3 sequence reads: CASRASESYEQYF. CDR3 nucleotide sequence: TGTGCCAGCAGAGCCTCCGAGTCCTACGAGCAGTACTTC.

This clonotype was picked up many times. The chain links TRBV28 to TRBJ2-5; no clear D gene. The CDR3 consists of 14 residues. Trimming left V 5 bases short and J 4 bases short, with 14 bases between. The V gene's germline CDR1 is MDHEN and CDR2 SYDVKM. The DNA of the CDR3 is TGTGCCAGCAGTCACCGGGTGTCGGCAGAGACCCAGTACTTC. It is translated as CASSHRVSAETQYF.

The rearrangement joins TRBV14 to TRBJ2-3, with TRBD1 as a possible D gene (5 bases). CDR1 and CDR2 (germline): SGHDN, FVKESK. The CDR3 is 16 amino acids. Trimming shortened V by 0 bases and J by 5 bases, and 15 bases separated the two germline ends. The CDR3 loop reads CASSQDRAGLQDTQYF. DNA for the CDR3: TGTGCCAGCAGCCAAGATAGGGCAGGGTTGCAAGATACGCAGTATTTT.

The table lists this clonotype with many counts. The V call is TRBV6-2 or TRBV6-3, the J call TRBJ2-7, with D perhaps TRBD2 (5 bases). With 8 bases removed from V and 0 bases from J, the gap between germline ends came to 11 bases. The V gene's germline CDR1 is MNHEY and CDR2 SVGEGT. The CDR3 sequence is 13 residues long. This CDR3 is CASSRTGSYEQYF. In DNA, the CDR3 is TGTGCCAGCTCAAGGACTGGCTCCTACGAGCAGTACTTC.

As to this clonotype: This may arise from a read error, as a much more abundant clone is one base away. The genes are TRBV28 and TRBJ2-5; D possibly corresponds to TRBD2 (6 bases). Germline CDR1 reads MDHEN; CDR2 reads SYDVKM. The V end was cut by 10 bases, the J end by 5 bases, with 20 bases between. CDR3 length: 14 residues. The DNA of the CDR3 is TGTGCCAACACCTTGAGGGAGGTCCGGGAGACCCAGTACTTC. It codes for CANTLREVRETQYF.

The chain employs TRBV5-1 and TRBJ2-2; possibly TRBD2 for D (5 bases). Trimming removed 5 bases at V and 0 bases at J, with 11 bases between. Per the germline V gene, CDR1 is SGHRS and CDR2 is YFSETQ. The CDR3 spans 15 residues. Here the CDR3 reads CASRDSISNTGELFF. CDR3 nucleotide sequence: TGCGCCAGCAGGGACTCAATATCGAACACCGGGGAGCTGTTTTTT.

J is TRBJ1-1 and V is TRBV28; 7 nucleotides align to TRBD1. Germline V gives CDR1 MDHEN, CDR2 SYDVKM. The J segment lost 3 bases and the V segment lost 6 bases, leaving 10 bases of the junction unmatched. This CDR3 region has 15 residues. In nucleotides, the CDR3 is TGTGCCAGCAGCCATGATGACAGGGTTGACACTGAAGCTTTCTTT. Protein: CASSHDDRVDTEAFF. Together with reference TRBV28 and TRBJ1-1, the CDR3 gives the full variable domain: DVKVTQSSRYLVKRTGEKVFLECVQDMDHENMFWYRQDPGLGLRLIYFSYDVKMKEKGDIPEGYSVSREKKERFSLILESASTNQTSMYLCASSHDDRVDTEAFFGQGTRLTVV.

The chain recombines TRBV6-2 or TRBV6-3 with TRBJ2-7; D is uncertain. The V gene's germline CDR1 is MNHEY and CDR2 SVGEGT. V was shortened by 8 bases and J by 3 bases, with 8 bases between the two germline ends. The length of the CDR3 is 11 residues. The CDR3 DNA follows: TGTGCCAGCGGTCCTTACTACGAGCAGTACTTC. It is translated as CASGPYYEQYF.